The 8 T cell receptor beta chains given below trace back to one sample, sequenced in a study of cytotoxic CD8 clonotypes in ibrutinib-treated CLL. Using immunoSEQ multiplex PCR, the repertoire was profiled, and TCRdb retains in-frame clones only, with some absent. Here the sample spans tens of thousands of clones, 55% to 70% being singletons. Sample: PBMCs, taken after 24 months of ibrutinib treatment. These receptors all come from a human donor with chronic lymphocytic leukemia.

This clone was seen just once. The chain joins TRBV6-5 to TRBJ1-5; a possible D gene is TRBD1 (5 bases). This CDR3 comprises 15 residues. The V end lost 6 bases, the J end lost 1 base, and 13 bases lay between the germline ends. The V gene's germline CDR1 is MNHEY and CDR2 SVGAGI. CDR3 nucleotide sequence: TGTGCCAGCAGATCCCAGGGTTTAAGCAATCAGCCCCAGCATTTT. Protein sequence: CASRSQGLSNQPQHF.

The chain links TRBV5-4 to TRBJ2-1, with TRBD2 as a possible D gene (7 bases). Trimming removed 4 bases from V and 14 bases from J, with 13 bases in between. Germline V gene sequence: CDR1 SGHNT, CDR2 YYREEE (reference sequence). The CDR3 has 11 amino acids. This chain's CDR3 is CASSLGGAEFF. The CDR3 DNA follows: TGTGCCAGCAGCCTGGGGGGGGCGGAGTTCTTC.

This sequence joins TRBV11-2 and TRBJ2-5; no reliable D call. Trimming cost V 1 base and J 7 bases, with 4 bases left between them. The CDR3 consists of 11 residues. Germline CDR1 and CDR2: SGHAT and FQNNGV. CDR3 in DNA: TGTGCCAGCAGCTTAGGTGGGACCCAGTACTTC. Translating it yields CASSLGGTQYF.

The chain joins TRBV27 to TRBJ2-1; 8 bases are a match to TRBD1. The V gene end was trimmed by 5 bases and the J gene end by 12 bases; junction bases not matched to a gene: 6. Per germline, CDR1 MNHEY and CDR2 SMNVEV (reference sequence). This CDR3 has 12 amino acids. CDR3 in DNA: TGTGCCAGCAGTATTACCGGGACAGGGCAGTTCTTC. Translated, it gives CASSITGTGQFF.

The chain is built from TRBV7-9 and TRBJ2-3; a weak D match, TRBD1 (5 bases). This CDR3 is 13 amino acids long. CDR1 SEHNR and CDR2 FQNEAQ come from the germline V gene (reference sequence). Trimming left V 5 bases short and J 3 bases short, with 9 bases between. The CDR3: CASSTRQTDTQYF. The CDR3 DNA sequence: TGTGCCAGCAGCACCCGACAGACAGATACGCAGTATTTT.

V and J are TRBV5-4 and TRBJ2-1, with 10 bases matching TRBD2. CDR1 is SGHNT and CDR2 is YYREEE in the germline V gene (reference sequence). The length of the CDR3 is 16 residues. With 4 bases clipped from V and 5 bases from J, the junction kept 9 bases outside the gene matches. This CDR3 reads CASSTKWTSGNNEQFF. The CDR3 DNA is TGTGCCAGCAGCACGAAATGGACTAGCGGAAACAATGAGCAGTTCTTC.

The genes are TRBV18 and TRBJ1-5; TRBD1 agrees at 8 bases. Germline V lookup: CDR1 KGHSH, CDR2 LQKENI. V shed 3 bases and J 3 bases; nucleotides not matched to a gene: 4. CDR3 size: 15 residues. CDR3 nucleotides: TGTGCCAGCTCACCGACAGGGGCGACCAATCAGCCCCAGCATTTT. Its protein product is CASSPTGATNQPQHF.

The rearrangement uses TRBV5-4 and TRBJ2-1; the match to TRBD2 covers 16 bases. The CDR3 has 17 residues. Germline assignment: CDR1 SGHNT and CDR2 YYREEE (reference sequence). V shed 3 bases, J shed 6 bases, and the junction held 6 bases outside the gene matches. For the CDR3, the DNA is TGTGCCAGCAGCTCAGGGACTAGCGGGGGGGCAGGCAATGAGCAGTTCTTC. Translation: CASSSGTSGGAGNEQFF.